This T cell receptor (beta chain) stems from a study of CD8 T cells in ankylosing spondylitis. Study-wide results and caveats: Typical of ankylosing spondylitis blood, it appeared, was a TCR beta motif of several highly homologous variants.

Between the trimmed V and J ends, which lost 2 bases and 5 bases, there was a span of 7 bases. CDR1 and CDR2 from the germline V gene are MNHEY and SMNVEV (reference sequence). The CDR3 is 13 amino acids. TCRdb reprocessed the 5' RACE reads via MiXCR and lists one record per CDR3 protein. Of about 540,000 distinct CDR3 sequences listed, roughly 13% are singletons. This clonotype was seen a few times. Antigen unknown. Sequencing was performed on blood, either unsorted or a sorted T cell fraction (not recorded which). The J gene is TRBJ2-1, the V gene TRBV27; D call uncertain. This clonotype was sampled from a male donor with ankylosing spondylitis. Here the CDR3 reads CASSLNYHNEQFF. The DNA of the CDR3 is TGTGCCAGCAGTTTAAACTACCACAATGAGCAGTTCTTC.